The clone carrying this TCR beta chain appeared a few times. What it recognizes is unknown. The CDR3 contains 13 residues. V was clipped by 7 bases and J by 1 base, with 10 bases between them. It was patients with CD8+CD57+ cell expansion by flow cytometry who were chosen for sequencing. Patients had undergone no therapy by the time their blood was sampled. According to the study, genomic DNA was the template for TCR beta VDJ and CDR3 profiling. TCRdb reprocessed the reads with MiXCR, giving one entry per CDR3 protein. The table has roughly 500,000 distinct CDR3 sequences, around 30% seen once. This specimen belongs to a study of CD8+CD57+ T cells in acquired aplastic anemia. Study-wide results and limits: Researchers report that about 29 CD8+ CDR3 sequences appeared in both patients and controls.

This clonotype was obtained from a human donor with aplastic anemia. Sequencing was carried out using sorted CD4+, CD8+, or CD8+CD57+ T cells (not recorded which) from PBMCs. The chain couples TRBV12-3 or TRBV12-4 to TRBJ1-1, with unresolved D. The CDR3 protein is CASTLLQNTEAFF. The DNA of the CDR3 is TGTGCCAGCACCCTTCTCCAGAACACTGAAGCTTTCTTT.